A single sample is the source of the 24 T cell receptor beta chains below, sequenced in a study of shared clonotypes between healthy human individuals. The table came from immunoSEQ multiplex PCR; TCRdb's copy has only in-frame clones and leaves some out. The repertoire consists of about 2.1 million clones, with just over 90% occurring once and the leading ten covering around 1.7%. Positively selected for CCR7, the CD45RO-negative cells used as naive CD8 cells excluded terminally differentiated effector memory CD45RA+ cells. The sample consisted of naive CD8+ T cells from PBMCs. All receptors come from a man aged 18 to 35 in good health. Some clones in this sample may be carry-over from other donors' samples.

This clone was counted a single time. The chain carries TRBV27 and TRBJ2-7, with D possibly TRBD1 on 6 matching bases. Germline CDR1 reads MNHEY; CDR2 reads SMNVEV (reference sequence). This CDR3 is built from 13 residues. Between the trimmed V and J ends, which lost 8 bases and 4 bases, there was a span of 15 bases. CDR3 protein: CASGPLGAYEQYF. Here the CDR3 DNA reads TGTGCCAGCGGACCTCTGGGGGCGTACGAGCAGTACTTC.

V gene TRBV7-9 combines with J gene TRBJ1-4, with D unresolved. This CDR3 is built from 15 residues. In germline, CDR1 is SEHNR, CDR2 FQNEAQ (reference sequence). The V and J ends lost 5 bases and 4 bases respectively, with 14 bases between them. In DNA form, the CDR3 reads TGTGCCAGCAGCCCAGTGGAGGGCGGTAATGAAAAACTGTTTTTT. Its translation: CASSPVEGGNEKLFF.

The V call is TRBV29-1, the J call TRBJ2-5, with 7 bases matching TRBD1. The V and J ends lost 7 bases and 5 bases, in that order; junction bases with no gene match: 7. CDR1 is SQVTM and CDR2 is ANQGSEA in the germline V gene. This CDR3 has 12 residues. The chain's CDR3 is CSADGQAETQYF. The CDR3 DNA is TGCAGCGCCGATGGACAGGCGGAGACCCAGTACTTC.

This chain connects TRBV29-1 to TRBJ2-2; D perhaps matches TRBD2 (5 bases). CDR3 size: 13 residues. Per the germline V gene, CDR1 is SQVTM and CDR2 is ANQGSEA. V lost 4 bases and J lost 4, with 10 bases in between. The CDR3 protein is CSVVASSTGELFF. CDR3 bases: TGCAGCGTTGTTGCTAGCAGCACCGGGGAGCTGTTTTTT.

The chain couples TRBV27 to TRBJ2-7; TRBD1 matches 8 bases. This CDR3 is 13 amino acids long. Looked up from germline, CDR1 is MNHEY and CDR2 is SMNVEV (reference sequence). V dropped 8 bases and J dropped 4; count of bases not matched to a gene: 7. CDR3 coding DNA: TGTGCCAGCGGGGCAGGGGGCTTTTACGAGCAGTACTTC. Amino acid sequence: CASGAGGFYEQYF.

A word on this clone: The same CDR3 arises from other DNA sequences in this sample as well. The chain uses TRBV5-1 and TRBJ1-2, with unresolved D. CDR1 and CDR2 from the germline V gene are SGHRS and YFSETQ. The CDR3 loop spans 13 amino acids. With 1 base removed from V and 2 bases from J, the gap between germline ends came to 6 bases. The CDR3 sequence: CASSLTENYGYTF. CDR3 sequence (DNA): TGCGCCAGCAGCTTGACAGAGAACTATGGCTACACCTTC.

Only one count was recorded for this clone. At one end, the junction sequence differs from germline, possibly due to a read error. This rearrangement joins TRBV14 to TRBJ2-7; 8 nucleotides line up with TRBD1. There are 14 residues in the CDR3. Germline loops: CDR1 SGHDN, CDR2 FVKESK. This CDR3 is CASSHDRGSFEQYF. The DNA for the CDR3 is TGTGCCAGCAGCCATGACAGGGGTTCCTTCGAGCAGTACTTC.

V is TRBV6-5 and J is TRBJ1-1, with 12 positions matching TRBD1. CDR3 length: 15 amino acids. V was clipped by 6 bases and J by 4 bases; unmatched bases: 6. Germline V lookup: CDR1 MNHEY, CDR2 SVGAGI. The CDR3 nucleotides are TGTGCCAGCAGCCGGGGACAGGGGGCGAGCACTGAAGCTTTCTTT. It encodes CASSRGQGASTEAFF.

This clone was detected only once. This chain uses TRBV4-3 with TRBJ2-7; D may be TRBD2 (5 bases). The germline V and J ends were trimmed by 0 bases and 6 bases, with 6 bases remaining between them. The CDR3 runs to 12 residues. Germline V CDR1 and CDR2: LGHNA, YSLEER. As DNA, the CDR3 is TGCGCCAGCAGCCAAGATGAGGGCGAGCAGTACTTC. This codes for CASSQDEGEQYF.

The genes are TRBV27 and TRBJ2-3; 7 bases map to TRBD1. Germline V gene sequence: CDR1 MNHEY, CDR2 SMNVEV (reference sequence). J gave up 3 bases and V 0 bases, and 9 bases lay outside the gene matches. The CDR3 has 17 amino acids. In DNA, the CDR3 is TGTGCCAGCAGTTTATCCCCATGGGGACAGATGACAGATACGCAGTATTTT. Its protein product is CASSLSPWGQMTDTQYF.

V usage is TRBV28 and J usage is TRBJ1-4, with D possibly being TRBD1 (5 bases). The V gene's germline CDR1 is MDHEN and CDR2 SYDVKM. The CDR3 length is 17 residues. The V and J ends lost 6 bases and 1 base respectively, with 18 bases between them. This CDR3 is CASREGRPIKTNEKLFF. CDR3 DNA: TGTGCCAGCAGAGAGGGGCGACCTATCAAAACTAATGAAAAACTGTTTTTT. Combining the CDR3 with reference TRBV28 and TRBJ1-4 gives the whole variable domain DVKVTQSSRYLVKRTGEKVFLECVQDMDHENMFWYRQDPGLGLRLIYFSYDVKMKEKGDIPEGYSVSREKKERFSLILESASTNQTSMYLCASREGRPIKTNEKLFFGSGTQLSVL.

This chain joins TRBV27 and TRBJ2-7, with D perhaps given as TRBD1 or TRBD2 (5 bases each). The CDR3 is 14 residues long. Trimming cost V 8 bases and J 6 bases, with 20 bases left between them. The germline CDR1 and CDR2 sequences are MNHEY and SMNVEV (reference sequence). The CDR3 is CASGTQVSASEQYF. In DNA form, the CDR3 reads TGTGCCAGCGGGACCCAGGTATCAGCTTCCGAGCAGTACTTC.

V and J are TRBV19 and TRBJ1-1; 8 bases align to TRBD1. Germline CDR1 reads LNHDA; CDR2 reads SQIVND (reference sequence). This CDR3 is 13 amino acids long. Trimming cost V 11 bases and J 5 bases; bases outside gene matches: 10. Here the CDR3 DNA reads TGTGCCGCCCGGACAGGGTCTGGGACTGAAGCTTTCTTT. Its translation: CAARTGSGTEAFF.

This chain joins TRBV4-1 and TRBJ2-1, with 8 bases that match TRBD2. V trimming: 1 base; J trimming: 0 bases; junction bases outside the gene matches: 5. The CDR3 is 17 amino acids. The V gene's germline CDR1 is MGHRA and CDR2 YSYEKL. The CDR3 DNA is TGCGCCAGCAGCCAAGTAGTAGCGGGGAGCTCCTACAATGAGCAGTTCTTC. Its protein product is CASSQVVAGSSYNEQFF.

The chain recombines TRBV10-2 with TRBJ2-1; 12 nucleotides align to TRBD2. V lost 6 bases and J lost 4; bases outside the gene matches: 4. The germline V gene encodes CDR1 WSHSY and CDR2 SAAADI. CDR3 size: 15 residues. The CDR3 DNA sequence: TGCGCCAGCAGCCACGGACTAGCGGGGTACAATGAGCAGTTCTTC. This codes for CASSHGLAGYNEQFF.

This clone has a single count. V gene TRBV6-4 combines with J gene TRBJ2-7; 7 nucleotides agree with TRBD1. Per germline, CDR1 MRHNA and CDR2 SNTAGT. The CDR3 extends over 18 amino acids. After removal of 0 bases from V and 0 bases from J, the junction contained 11 bases not matched to a gene. The CDR3 DNA reads as TGTGCCAGCAGTGACTCGATGGGTGGGACAGTAAGCTCCTACGAGCAGTACTTC. The encoded protein is CASSDSMGGTVSSYEQYF.

The rearrangement uses TRBV4-2 and TRBJ1-2; D is perhaps TRBD1 (6 bases). The germline CDR1 and CDR2 sequences are LGHNA and YNFKEQ. V was cut by 0 bases and J by 3 bases, with 11 bases left in between. There are 15 residues in the CDR3. In nucleotides, the CDR3 is TGTGCCAGCAGCCAAGAGGAGGGGGGGGACTATGGCTACACCTTC. It is translated as CASSQEEGGDYGYTF.

To note about this clone: A read error is likely, as this CDR3 ends without the conserved phenylalanine or tryptophan. The chain links TRBV6-6 to TRBJ1-2, with 8 bases aligning to TRBD1. Germline CDR1 reads MNHNY; CDR2 reads SVGAGI (reference sequence). The CDR3 is made up of 15 amino acids. The junction had 13 bases not matched to a gene; V was cut back by 7 bases and J by 6 bases. CDR3 coding DNA: TGTGCCAGCACTCCAGACAGGGGCAATATTCATGGCTACACCCTC. Encoded protein: CASTPDRGNIHGYTL.

The V gene is TRBV27, the J gene TRBJ1-5; TRBD1 might be the D (5 bases). The V end lost 7 bases, the J end lost 0 bases, and 13 bases lay between the germline ends. The germline V gene has CDR1 MNHEY and CDR2 SMNVEV (reference sequence). CDR3 length: 15 amino acids. CDR3 protein: CASTPGGDSNQPQHF. In DNA form, the CDR3 reads TGTGCCAGCACCCCTGGGGGAGATAGCAATCAGCCCCAGCATTTT.

The V and J genes are TRBV7-2 and TRBJ2-7; weak D call: TRBD2 (7 bases). V lost 5 bases and J lost 3, with 20 bases in between. Germline CDR1 reads SGHTA; CDR2 reads FQGNSA. This CDR3 is 16 amino acids long. CDR3 in DNA: TGTGCCAGCAGCAGACCTAGCGTGGGAGGGGGCTACGAGCAGTACTTC. Its translation: CASSRPSVGGGYEQYF.

On this clone itself: Within the sample, other DNA sequences also encode this same CDR3. The chain carries TRBV9 and TRBJ2-7, with TRBD2 identical over 7 bases. The CDR3 extends over 14 amino acids. The V segment lost 0 bases and the J segment 4 bases; nucleotides outside the gene matches: 4. CDR1 and CDR2 (germline): SGDLS, YYNGEE. This CDR3 reads CASSVGGSTYEQYF. CDR3 coding DNA: TGTGCCAGCAGCGTAGGCGGGAGCACATACGAGCAGTACTTC.

Written as DNA, the CDR3 is TGTGCCAGCAGCCCCTGGAAGGCACGCACTGTCTCTGGGGCCAACGTCCTGACTTTC. Encoded protein: CASSPWKARTVSGANVLTF. V usage is TRBV4-2 and J usage is TRBJ2-6; unclear D gene. This CDR3 contains 19 residues. Trimming pared 4 bases from V and 0 bases from J, leaving 19 bases between. Per the germline V gene, CDR1 is LGHNA and CDR2 is YNFKEQ.

This clone occurred once. The chain joins TRBV11-2 to TRBJ2-3; tentative D call: TRBD1 (6 bases). V lost 3 bases to trimming and J lost 4 bases, with 11 bases between them. CDR1 and CDR2 from the germline V gene are SGHAT and FQNNGV. The CDR3 has 14 amino acids. The CDR3 DNA reads as TGTGCCAGCAGCTTTTATGGGGGCGCAGATACGCAGTATTTT. Encoded protein: CASSFYGGADTQYF.

Details on this clone: The same CDR3 arises from other DNA sequences in this sample as well. This chain connects TRBV27 to TRBJ2-7, with 9 positions matching TRBD2. Germline V gene data show CDR1 as MNHEY and CDR2 as SMNVEV (reference sequence). J gave up 2 bases and V 5 bases, and 4 bases lay outside the gene matches. This CDR3 spans 14 amino acids. CDR3: CASSPSGTPYEQYF. DNA of the CDR3: TGTGCCAGCAGTCCTAGCGGGACCCCCTACGAGCAGTACTTC.